Shown below are 9 T cell receptor beta chains from a single sample sequenced in a study of blood T cell repertoires in COVID-19. The repertoire was sequenced with immunoSEQ multiplex PCR; TCRdb's copy has only in-frame clones and lacks some. Of a few hundred thousand clones listed, around 87% are singletons. Sequenced: peripheral blood. The source is a woman in her twenties or thirties with COVID-19, enrolled during active disease.

The chain employs TRBV7-9 and TRBJ2-7; weak D call: TRBD1 (5 bases). The CDR3 sequence is 17 residues long. Trimming removed 5 bases at V and 0 bases at J, with 20 bases between. Germline CDR1 is SEHNR and CDR2 is FQNEAQ (reference sequence). This CDR3 is CASSPGHLSLTSYEQYF. The CDR3 nucleotides read TGTGCCAGCAGCCCCGGACACCTTAGTTTAACCTCCTACGAGCAGTACTTC.

The chain combines TRBV28 with TRBJ1-3, with D hard to call. The germline CDR1 and CDR2 sequences are MDHEN and SYDVKM. The CDR3 has 14 residues. V gave up 7 bases and J gave up 0 bases, with 10 bases separating them. The CDR3 bases are TGTGCCAGCACCCCCGGTTTCTCTGGAAACACCATATATTTT. Translated, it gives CASTPGFSGNTIYF.

CDR3 DNA: TGTGCCAGCAGCGGAGGGCTCGGAGAGACCCAGTACTTC. Protein sequence: CASSGGLGETQYF. This chain connects TRBV6-4 to TRBJ2-5; maybe TRBD2 (6 bases). Germline assignment: CDR1 MRHNA and CDR2 SNTAGT. V dropped 6 bases and J dropped 4 bases, with 12 bases sitting between them. This CDR3 spans 13 amino acids.

The chain is built from TRBV14 and TRBJ2-1; the match to TRBD2 covers 10 bases. The V gene's germline CDR1 is SGHDN and CDR2 FVKESK. CDR3 size: 18 residues. J was trimmed by 7 bases and V by 4 bases; bases with no gene match: 16. The CDR3 DNA follows: TGTGCCAGCAGCCCTTCCCAGCGGGCTAGCGGGAGAGGAAATGAGCAGTTCTTC. Its translation: CASSPSQRASGRGNEQFF.

The genes are TRBV2 and TRBJ2-1; TRBD2 might be the D (6 bases). Germline V lookup: CDR1 SNHLY, CDR2 FYNNEI. The germline V and J ends were trimmed by 4 bases and 0 bases, with 13 bases remaining between them. The CDR3 spans 16 residues. CDR3 bases: TGTGCCAGCAGTGTTTTGGCCGGGAGCTCCTACAATGAGCAGTTCTTC. Amino acid sequence: CASSVLAGSSYNEQFF.

The chain couples TRBV24-1 to TRBJ2-7, with D perhaps TRBD2 (5 bases). Trimming pared 0 bases from V and 7 bases from J, leaving 9 bases between. Germline V gene sequence: CDR1 KGHDR, CDR2 SFDVKD. The CDR3 consists of 13 residues. The DNA for the CDR3 is TGTGCCACCAGTGATTTGCCCGGGAAGGAGCAGTACTTC. Translation gives CATSDLPGKEQYF.

The gene calls are TRBV28 and TRBJ1-5; TRBD1 might be the D (5 bases). Trimming removed 5 bases at V and 0 bases at J, with 11 bases between. The CDR3 runs to 15 residues. Germline V gene data show CDR1 as MDHEN and CDR2 as SYDVKM. The DNA of the CDR3 is TGTGCCAGCAGTCGAGGACAATATAGCAATCAGCCCCAGCATTTT. Translated: CASSRGQYSNQPQHF.

This chain connects TRBV27 to TRBJ1-6; 11 bases align to TRBD1. The V and J ends lost 6 bases and 7 bases, in that order; junction bases with no gene match: 8. The germline V gene has CDR1 MNHEY and CDR2 SMNVEV (reference sequence). The CDR3 totals 16 residues. CDR3 DNA sequence: TGTGCCAGCAGATTACAACGGGACAGGGGGAATTCACCCCTCCACTTT. It specifies CASRLQRDRGNSPLHF.

The V and J genes are TRBV6-5 and TRBJ1-3; the D gene is possibly TRBD1 (5 bases). CDR3 length equals 14 residues. Germline loops: CDR1 MNHEY, CDR2 SVGAGI. Trimming stripped 7 bases from V and 2 bases from J, with 12 bases between. CDR3 region: CASISTVTGNTIYF. For the CDR3, the DNA is TGTGCCAGCATCTCGACAGTAACTGGAAACACCATATATTTT.